The TCR beta chain under discussion was sequenced for a study of blood T cell repertoires in COVID-19. Overall study context: PBMCs, B-cell-depleted T cells, or T cells provided the cDNA or gDNA that made up the material.

How the authors handled the data: The authors estimated nucleated cell counts from reference gene primer amplification. Sequencing was performed with immunoSEQ multiplex PCR; in TCRdb, only in-frame clones are kept and a portion is missing. V, J and clone size reflect that table, while D and trimming were determined from the DNA. This table holds 95,000 to 150,000 clones, about four fifths found once. The CDR3 loop spans 14 amino acids. V shed 5 bases, J shed 8 bases, and the junction held 7 bases outside the gene matches. The germline V gene has CDR1 SGHRS and CDR2 YFSETQ. The source material was peripheral blood. The V gene is TRBV5-1, the J gene TRBJ1-6; 7 nucleotides match TRBD1. The clonotype was recovered from a man between 65 and 79 years old with acute or convalescent COVID-19. This CDR3 is CASSPDRADSPLHF. The DNA of the CDR3 is TGCGCCAGCAGTCCCGACAGGGCGGATTCACCCCTCCACTTT.